This entry lists 7 T cell receptor beta chains sequenced from one sample in a study of cytomegalovirus exposure and HLA in healthy donors. Primers for the PCR totalled 60 Vbeta and 13 Jbeta. Only in-frame clones appear in the TCRdb table, and some are missing; sequencing was by immunoSEQ multiplex PCR. The sample records about 130,000 clones, about three quarters being singletons. The sequenced sample consisted of PBMCs. These receptors all stem from a woman aged 25-40 years in good health and CMV-seronegative.

This clone appeared once. The rearrangement links TRBV7-9 to TRBJ1-1, with 8 bases that match TRBD1. The CDR3 is 16 amino acids. CDR1 and CDR2 (germline): SEHNR, FQNEAQ (reference sequence). V was pared by 1 base and J by 1 base, with 5 bases of the junction left unmatched. CDR3 DNA sequence: TGTGCCAGCAGCTTAGGGACAGGGTTCACGAACACTGAAGCTTTCTTT. Translation gives CASSLGTGFTNTEAFF. The full variable domain, its missing parts supplied by reference TRBV7-9 and TRBJ1-1, is DTGVSQNPRHKITKRGQNVTFRCDPISEHNRLYWYRQTLGQGPEFLTYFQNEAQLEKSRLLSDRFSAERPKGSFSTLEIQRTEQGDSAMYLCASSLGTGFTNTEAFFGQGTRLTVV.

The chain employs TRBV6-6 and TRBJ2-5; 7 nucleotides align to TRBD2. CDR1 MNHNY and CDR2 SVGAGI come from the germline V gene (reference sequence). The ends lost 5 bases at V and 2 bases at J; junction bases unmatched: 5. The CDR3 sequence is 14 residues long. The CDR3 bases are TGTGCCAGCAGTCCGGTGGGGGGGCAAGAGACCCAGTACTTC. As protein: CASSPVGGQETQYF.

This clone was picked up a small number of times. This chain links TRBV4-1 with TRBJ2-7; TRBD1 matches at 9 bases. Germline-derived CDR1 and CDR2 are MGHRA and YSYEKL. The CDR3 totals 15 residues. The ends lost 0 bases at V and 3 bases at J; junction bases unmatched: 3. Here the CDR3 reads CASSQDGQGNYEQYF. DNA for the CDR3: TGCGCCAGCAGCCAAGATGGACAGGGGAACTACGAGCAGTACTTC.

This chain joins TRBV5-5 and TRBJ2-5, with 7 positions matching TRBD2. The germline V gene has CDR1 SGHKS and CDR2 YYEKEE (reference sequence). The length of the CDR3 is 16 residues. The V gene end was trimmed by 4 bases and the J gene end by 2 bases; junction bases not matched to a gene: 11. Here the CDR3 DNA reads TGTGCCAGCAGCACCTCCCCGGCTAGCGGACAAGAGACCCAGTACTTC. Translated: CASSTSPASGQETQYF.

The table lists this clone with a few counts. The CDR3 nucleotides are TGCGCCAGCAGCTTTCAGGGGGACAATTCACCCCTCCACTTT. This gives the protein CASSFQGDNSPLHF. V gene TRBV5-1 combines with J gene TRBJ1-6; the match to TRBD1 covers 7 bases. Germline V lookup: CDR1 SGHRS, CDR2 YFSETQ. V gave up 2 bases and J gave up 7 bases; unmatched junction bases: 3. CDR3 length equals 14 residues.

Only one count was recorded for this clone. V is TRBV21-1 and J is TRBJ2-3; the table names TRBD2, a call not compared with the DNA. TRBV21-1 counts as a pseudogene. The CDR3 contains 17 residues. CDR3 bases: TGTGCCAGCAGCAAAGGGAGAGGAAAGCCCTGCACAGATACGCAGTATTTT. Amino acids: CASSKGRGKPCTDTQYF.

V usage is TRBV5-1 and J usage is TRBJ2-1; D is unclear. Trimming took off 1 base at V and 0 bases at J, with 8 bases between the two ends. Germline V CDR1 and CDR2: SGHRS, YFSETQ. CDR3 size: 15 residues. DNA of the CDR3: TGCGCCAGCAGCTTGTCAACAAGCTCCTACAATGAGCAGTTCTTC. The encoded protein is CASSLSTSSYNEQFF.